This TCR beta chain was captured by sequencing in a study of pediatric ulcerative colitis. Sequencing was performed with immunoSEQ multiplex PCR; in TCRdb, only in-frame clones are kept and a portion is missing. The sample has about 36,000 clones; 70% to 90% are singletons. The V and J ends lost 1 base and 2 bases respectively, with 15 bases between them. From germline, CDR1 is SGHVS and CDR2 FNYEAQ. CDR3 length: 16 amino acids. Before the diagnostic colonoscopy, ulcerative colitis patients were free of immunosuppressive medication. Sequenced material: blood. The chain is built from TRBV7-6 and TRBJ2-7; D gene ambiguous. The sequence was collected from a girl between 10 and 17 years old with moderate ulcerative colitis. The CDR3 loop reads CASSLDWTSPTYEQYF. The CDR3 nucleotides are TGTGCCAGCAGCTTAGACTGGACCAGCCCAACCTACGAGCAGTACTTC. Full variable domain (missing parts from reference TRBV7-6 and TRBJ2-7): GAGVSQSPRYKVTKRGQDVALRCDPISGHVSLYWYRQALGQGPEFLTYFNYEAQQDKSGLPNDRFSAERPEGSISTLTIQRTEQRDSAMYRCASSLDWTSPTYEQYFGPGTRLTVT.